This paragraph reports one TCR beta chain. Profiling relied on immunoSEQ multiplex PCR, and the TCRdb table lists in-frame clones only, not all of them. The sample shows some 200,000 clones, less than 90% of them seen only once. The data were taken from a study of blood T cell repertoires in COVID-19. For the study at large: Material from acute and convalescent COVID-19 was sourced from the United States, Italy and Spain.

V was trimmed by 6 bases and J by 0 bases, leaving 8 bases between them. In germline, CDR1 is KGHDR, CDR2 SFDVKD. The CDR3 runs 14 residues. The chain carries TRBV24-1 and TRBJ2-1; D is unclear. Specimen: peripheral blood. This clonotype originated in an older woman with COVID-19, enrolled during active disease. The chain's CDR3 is CATSPPSSYNEQFF. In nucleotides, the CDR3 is TGTGCCACCAGTCCTCCCAGCTCCTACAATGAGCAGTTCTTC.